The present TCR beta chain was sequenced within a study of T cell responses to AZD1222 COVID-19 vaccine. Generated by immunoSEQ multiplex PCR, the TCRdb table keeps only in-frame clones and is missing some. Seen here are about 150,000 clones, 88% observed once, and the top ten hold approximately 15%. The length of the CDR3 is 15 residues. Germline CDR1 PRHDT, CDR2 FYEKMQ (reference sequence). The V end lost 3 bases, the J end lost 8 bases, and 16 bases lay between the germline ends. This chain joins TRBV13 and TRBJ1-4; D ambiguous. The input for sequencing was peripheral blood, taken on day 0 of AZD1222 vaccination. The TCR originated in an adult in good health. CDR3 loop: CASSLGNARGEKLFF. DNA of the CDR3: TGTGCCAGCAGCTTGGGCAACGCCCGAGGGGAAAAACTGTTTTTT.